This is a list of T cell receptor beta chains from one sample in a study of beta chain features in type 1 diabetes. Produced via immunoSEQ multiplex PCR; TCRdb's table is partial and in-frame only. Among about 230,000 clones listed, roughly 17% were seen once. The specimen sequenced was naive CD4+ T cells from blood. These receptors originate from a man under 40 with type 1 diabetes. Both conserved end residues are part of each CDR3. Each record gives: J gene, V gene, clone size, CDR3 protein. Some rows have no size entry. The others give once, few or many, or a class for an expanded clone.

TRBJ2-3 TRBV23-1 few CASSHHGTLSSTDTQYF
TRBJ2-3 TRBV2 - CASSPQADTQYF
TRBJ2-7 TRBV5-4 - CASSTKGSAYEQYF
TRBJ2-7 TRBV27 few CASSKETGPNEQYF
TRBJ2-4 TRBV4-1 - CASSQDSSRDIQYF
TRBJ2-6 TRBV29-1 - CSVGGQTGANVLTF
TRBJ2-1 TRBV7-7 - CASSLRIGDEQFF
TRBJ2-5 TRBV30 - CAWSGGVFETQYF
TRBJ2-7 TRBV25-1 few CASRAANSYEQYF
TRBJ2-1 TRBV11-2 - CASSATGNEQFF
TRBJ2-1 TRBV29-1 - CSVERRQGSGEQFF
TRBJ1-2 TRBV7-8 - CASSLYRWQPSQNYGYTF
TRBJ2-7 TRBV29-1 few CSVATRGTTYEQYF
TRBJ1-5 TRBV9 once CASSVALAVCKRVINQPQHF
TRBJ2-3 TRBV7-9 - CASTGTDTQYF
TRBJ2-2 TRBV5-1 - CASSSITGTRELFF
TRBJ2-7 TRBV29-1 few CSVGPGLIYEQYF
TRBJ2-2 TRBV25-1 few CASSEYSGPGELFF
TRBJ2-3 TRBV5-8 few CASSSGTGATDTQYF
TRBJ2-7 TRBV7-2 - CASSPRTGSYEQYF
TRBJ2-7 TRBV4-1 few CASSQVGEQYF
TRBJ1-2 TRBV30 - CAWSVGGPDGYTF
TRBJ1-3 TRBV7-8 few CASRTGGSGNTIYF
TRBJ1-5 TRBV29-1 few CSVATGTYQPQHF
TRBJ2-1 TRBV7-9 - CASSSTPGQGSAEQFF
TRBJ2-7 TRBV4-1 few CASSQGEGAYEQYF
TRBJ1-1 TRBV29-1 few CSGIQTGENTEAFF
TRBJ2-3 TRBV14 - CASRSGLSTDTQYF
TRBJ2-7 TRBV29-1 few CSTTGASSSYEQYF
TRBJ2-5 TRBV7-8 few CASSFRTGRETQYF
TRBJ2-3 TRBV4-3 - CASSQELAGSGTDTQYF
TRBJ2-7 TRBV27 - CASSLAGYEQYF
TRBJ2-3 TRBV29-1 - CSVDPGADTQYF
TRBJ1-5 TRBV15 few CATSSGLGDRPQHF
TRBJ1-5 TRBV9 few CASSLRDSNQPQHF
TRBJ2-2 TRBV29-1 - CSGRQGATTGELFF
TRBJ2-4 TRBV2 few CASRKGEGTSKNIQYF
TRBJ1-2 TRBV5-4 - CASSLESGHGYTF
TRBJ2-2 TRBV5-1 few CASSAPGRSTGELFF
TRBJ2-7 TRBV30 - CAWSVLDEQYF
TRBJ2-3 TRBV7-9 - CASSPTGLPDTQYF
TRBJ2-5 TRBV29-1 few CSVVIGGAPETQYF
TRBJ1-5 TRBV29-1 - CSVEVNSNQPQHF
TRBJ2-3 TRBV30 - CALRLAGGTDTQYF
TRBJ2-1 TRBV5-1 - CASSLEGQLHNEQFF
TRBJ2-1 TRBV18 few CASSPASGSRNEQFF
TRBJ1-2 TRBV27 few CASSFTSTGLLGYTF
TRBJ2-1 TRBV7-2 - CASSSTALGTFGSYNEQFF
TRBJ2-7 TRBV28 - CATSGAHQYF
TRBJ2-7 TRBV7-9 - CASSLTTSGTEQYF
TRBJ2-5 TRBV5-1 few CASSLRTSLETQYF
TRBJ1-3 TRBV29-1 few CSVDRQGGGNTIYF
TRBJ2-7 TRBV4-1 - CASSQEGQAPYEQYF
TRBJ2-1 TRBV28 few CASRHPVGGNGEQFF